This is a list of T cell receptor beta chains from one sample in a study of blood T cells in healthy people across ages. Via MiXCR, TCRdb re-called the 5' RACE reads, giving one row per CDR3 protein. The sample has approximately 770,000 distinct CDR3 sequences; 58% are singletons. Sequencing was carried out using blood. The receptors stem from a man aged 25-40 years in good health. CDR3s include the opening cysteine and the closing phenylalanine or tryptophan. A D gene is named only where the DNA matches it firmly. Clone size is given for some rows only: seen once, a few or many times, or a class if the clone is expanded.

J	V	size	D	CDR3	DNA
TRBJ1-2	TRBV12-3/TRBV12-4	few	-	CASSLPGSYGYTF	TGTGCCAGCAGTCTCCCGGGATCATATGGCTACACCTTC
TRBJ1-1	TRBV5-1	few	-	CASSFNSAEAFF	TGCGCCAGCAGCTTCAATAGCGCTGAAGCTTTCTTT
TRBJ2-7	TRBV6-6	-	-	CASSRYYEQYF	TGTGCCAGCAGCCGTTACTACGAGCAGTACTTC
TRBJ2-1	TRBV5-4	-	-	CASSPVSQHNEQFF	TGTGCCAGCAGCCCGGTTAGCCAACACAATGAGCAGTTCTTC
TRBJ2-3	TRBV20-1	-	-	CSASTDTDTQYF	TGCAGTGCTAGCACGGACACAGATACGCAGTATTTT
TRBJ2-7	TRBV5-1	-	-	CASSGDNLYEQYF	TGCGCCAGCAGTGGGGACAACTTATACGAGCAGTACTTC
TRBJ2-7	TRBV7-9	-	TRBD2	CASSPTVSGAYEQYF	TGTGCCAGCAGCCCCACCGTTAGCGGGGCCTACGAGCAGTACTTC
TRBJ2-1	TRBV30	-	-	CAWSSLAGNEQFF	TGTGCCTGGAGTTCGCTAGCCGGCAATGAGCAGTTCTTC
TRBJ2-5	TRBV18	-	-	CASSFDTLGGETQYF	TGTGCCAGCTCATTCGATACGTTGGGAGGAGAGACCCAGTACTTC
TRBJ2-4	TRBV7-2	-	-	CASSLGAAGNIRYF	TGTGCCAGCAGCTTGGGGGCAGCGGGAAACATTCGGTACTTC
TRBJ2-7	TRBV29-1	-	-	CSVASGLYEQYF	TGCAGCGTGGCCTCAGGGCTCTACGAGCAGTACTTC
TRBJ2-5	TRBV7-2	-	-	CASSAPWGETQYF	TGTGCCAGCAGCGCACCGTGGGGGGAGACCCAGTACTTC
TRBJ2-4	TRBV7-9	-	-	CASSPLGAAKNIQYF	TGTGCCAGCAGCCCCCTAGGGGCAGCCAAAAACATTCAGTACTTC
TRBJ2-7	TRBV28	-	-	CASRDTILEQYF	TGTGCCAGCAGGGACACCATCCTCGAGCAGTACTTC
TRBJ2-5	TRBV6-6	once	TRBD2	CASRRLAEPQETQYF	TGTGCCAGCAGACGACTAGCGGAGCCTCAAGAGACCCAGTACTTC
TRBJ2-7	TRBV10-3	-	-	CAIMDVTYEQYF	TGTGCCATCATGGACGTGACCTACGAGCAGTACTTC
TRBJ2-7	TRBV14	few	-	CASSQSREQYF	TGTGCCAGCAGCCAGTCGAGGGAGCAGTACTTC
TRBJ2-1	TRBV20-1	-	-	CSARGIINEQFF	TGCAGTGCTAGAGGGATAATCAATGAGCAGTTCTTC
TRBJ2-7	TRBV29-1	many	TRBD2	CSVEGRGQDNEQYF	TGCAGCGTTGAGGGGAGGGGTCAGGACAACGAGCAGTACTTC
TRBJ2-7	TRBV25-1	-	TRBD2	CASRDGRAYEQYF	TGTGCCAGCAGGGACGGGAGGGCCTACGAGCAGTACTTC
TRBJ2-4	TRBV25-1	-	-	CASSEWGENIQYF	TGTGCCAGCAGTGAGTGGGGGGAAAACATTCAGTACTTC
TRBJ2-1	TRBV7-8	-	TRBD2	CASSAREVRSNEQFF	TGTGCCAGCAGCGCCCGGGAGGTTAGGAGCAATGAGCAGTTCTTC
TRBJ2-7	TRBV7-2	few	-	CASSLSRAEGPQLPYEQYF	TGTGCCAGCAGCTTAAGCAGGGCCGAAGGACCCCAACTTCCCTACGAGCAGTACTTC
TRBJ2-3	TRBV23-1	-	-	CASSPAGVTPDTQYF	TGCGCCAGCAGTCCCGCAGGGGTTACCCCAGATACGCAGTATTTT
TRBJ1-2	TRBV7-2	many	-	CASSLGDPNGYTF	TGTGCCAGCAGCTTAGGGGATCCCAATGGCTACACCTTC
TRBJ2-7	TRBV7-9	many	-	CASSLESYEQYF	TGTGCCAGCAGCTTAGAGTCCTACGAGCAGTACTTC
TRBJ2-7	TRBV20-1	-	TRBD1	CSARTGTASQEQYF	TGCAGTGCGCGAACCGGGACAGCGAGTCAGGAGCAGTACTTC
TRBJ2-6	TRBV3-1	-	-	CASSQSLVGANVLTF	TGTGCCAGCAGCCAATCTCTAGTGGGGGCCAACGTCCTGACTTTC
TRBJ2-1	TRBV15	many	-	CATSGDFEQFF	TGTGCCACCAGCGGGGATTTTGAGCAGTTCTTC
TRBJ2-7	TRBV6-5	-	-	CASSYSISASGYEQYF	TGTGCCAGCAGTTACTCGATATCGGCATCCGGGTACGAGCAGTACTTC
TRBJ2-5	TRBV12-3/TRBV12-4	-	-	CASSFWHSRETQYF	TGTGCCAGCAGTTTTTGGCACAGTCGAGAGACCCAGTACTTC
TRBJ2-1	TRBV7-9	few	-	CASSLVIGRKQFF	TGTGCCAGCAGCTTAGTTATAGGACGCAAGCAGTTCTTC
TRBJ2-7	TRBV15	-	-	CATSRGLSGYEQYF	TGTGCCACCAGCAGAGGCTTATCAGGCTACGAGCAGTACTTC
TRBJ2-2	TRBV2	few	-	CASSGGFGELFF	TGTGCCAGCAGTGGCGGCTTCGGGGAGCTGTTTTTT
TRBJ2-3	TRBV7-2	-	-	CASNGRGSTDTQYF	TGTGCCAGCAACGGGCGGGGTAGCACAGATACGCAGTATTTT
TRBJ2-5	TRBV7-9	few	TRBD1	CASSLPGGVFQETQYF	TGTGCCAGCAGCTTACCAGGGGGCGTCTTTCAGGAGACCCAGTACTTC
TRBJ1-2	TRBV19	few	TRBD1	CASRVTGEDGYTF	TGTGCCAGTAGGGTGACAGGGGAGGACGGCTACACCTTC
TRBJ2-7	TRBV3-1	-	-	CASSQAGGHRVFGYEQYF	TGTGCCAGCAGCCAAGCAGGAGGGCACAGGGTCTTTGGATACGAGCAGTACTTC